Here is one TCR beta chain with its context. The entry originates in a study of cytomegalovirus exposure and HLA in healthy donors. Overall study: The roughly 700 first-cohort repertoires shared a platform with the 120 or so validation repertoires, as reported in a later analysis.

The length of the CDR3 is 15 residues. The V and J ends lost 4 bases and 2 bases respectively, with 12 bases between them. Germline V CDR1 and CDR2: MNHEY, SVGAGI. The assay was immunoSEQ multiplex PCR, and TCRdb's table has in-frame clones only and misses some. The table lists around 140,000 clones, around 84% of them singletons, with roughly 9.4% in the top ten. The donors were in the approximately 130-subject validation cohort; that cohort was separate from the approximately 700-subject first cohort. The sequencing input was PBMCs. The sequence derives from a man between 18 and 29 years old in good health and CMV-seropositive. This chain joins TRBV6-5 and TRBJ1-5; a possible D gene is TRBD1 (5 bases). CDR3 in amino acids: CASSSRGAGNQPQHF. In DNA, the CDR3 is TGTGCCAGCAGTTCCCGTGGGGCAGGCAATCAGCCCCAGCATTTT.